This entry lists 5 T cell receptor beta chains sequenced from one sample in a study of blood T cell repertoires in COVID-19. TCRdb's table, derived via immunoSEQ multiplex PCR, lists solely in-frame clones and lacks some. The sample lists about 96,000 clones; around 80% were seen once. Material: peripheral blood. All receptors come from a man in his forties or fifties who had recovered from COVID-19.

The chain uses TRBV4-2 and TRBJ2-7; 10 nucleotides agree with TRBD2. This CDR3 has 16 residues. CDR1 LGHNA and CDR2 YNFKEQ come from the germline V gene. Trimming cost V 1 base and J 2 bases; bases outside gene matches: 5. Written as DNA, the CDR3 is TGTGCCAGCAGCCAAGTTTTAGCGGGAGGTACCTACGAGCAGTACTTC. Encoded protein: CASSQVLAGGTYEQYF.

CDR3 loop: CASSLSSGQGEQFF. The CDR3 DNA reads TGTGCCAGCTCACTATCCTCGGGCCAGGGTGAGCAGTTCTTC. This chain uses TRBV18 with TRBJ2-1, with TRBD1 as a possible D gene (5 bases). The CDR3 has 14 amino acids. The V end was cut by 4 bases, the J end by 9 bases, with 16 bases between. Germline CDR1 KGHSH, CDR2 LQKENI.

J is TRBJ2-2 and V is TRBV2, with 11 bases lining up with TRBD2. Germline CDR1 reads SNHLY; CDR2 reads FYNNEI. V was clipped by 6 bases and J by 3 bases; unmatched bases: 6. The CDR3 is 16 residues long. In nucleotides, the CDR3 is TGTGCCAGCAGAGTAGCGGGGGGGCGTTACACCGGGGAGCTGTTTTTT. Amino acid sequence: CASRVAGGRYTGELFF.

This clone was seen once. CDR3 region: CAISDSRTSGSWDTQYF. Here the CDR3 DNA reads TGTGCCATCAGTGACTCACGGACTAGCGGGAGTTGGGATACGCAGTATTTT. V and J are TRBV10-3 and TRBJ2-3, with 13 bases identical to TRBD2. CDR1 is ENHRY, CDR2 SYGVKD, per germline. This CDR3 is 17 amino acids long. V was pared by 3 bases and J by 6 bases, with 9 bases of the junction left unmatched.

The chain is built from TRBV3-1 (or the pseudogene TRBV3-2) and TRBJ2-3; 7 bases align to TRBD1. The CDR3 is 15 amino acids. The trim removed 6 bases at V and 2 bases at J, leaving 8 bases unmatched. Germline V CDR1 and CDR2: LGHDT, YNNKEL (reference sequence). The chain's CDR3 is CASRLGDRATDTQYF. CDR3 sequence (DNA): TGTGCCAGCAGGCTCGGTGACAGGGCCACAGATACGCAGTATTTT.